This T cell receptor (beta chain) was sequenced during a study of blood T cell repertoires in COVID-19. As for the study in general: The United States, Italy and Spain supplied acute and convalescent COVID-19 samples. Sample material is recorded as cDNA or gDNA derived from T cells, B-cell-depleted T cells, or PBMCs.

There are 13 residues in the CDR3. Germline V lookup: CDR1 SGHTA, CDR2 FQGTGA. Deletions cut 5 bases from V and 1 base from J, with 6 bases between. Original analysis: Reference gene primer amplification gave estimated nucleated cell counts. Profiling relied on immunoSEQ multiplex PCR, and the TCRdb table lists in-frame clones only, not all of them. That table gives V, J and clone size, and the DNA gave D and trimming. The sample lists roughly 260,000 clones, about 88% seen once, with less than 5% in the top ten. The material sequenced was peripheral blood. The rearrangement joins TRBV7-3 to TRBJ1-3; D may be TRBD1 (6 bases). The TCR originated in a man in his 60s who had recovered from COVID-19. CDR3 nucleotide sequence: TGTGCCAGCAGCACAGGGTCTGGAAACACCATATATTTT. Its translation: CASSTGSGNTIYF.